The subject of this entry is one TCR beta chain. Its specificity is unknown. V lost 2 bases and J 1 base, leaving 17 bases between the germline ends. Germline V gives CDR1 KGHSH, CDR2 LQKENI. The CDR3 loop spans 17 amino acids. Sequencing used immunoSEQ multiplex PCR; TCRdb keeps in-frame clones, though not all of them. Here the sample spans about 140,000 clones, approximately 88% being singletons. This sample was taken from a study of T cell responses to AZD1222 COVID-19 vaccine. Study-wide results and caveats: Most donors were white British, females outnumbered males, and clonal diversity was possibly underestimated. No repertoire was sampled before or during the peak T cell response, only after it. As reported, nearly half of all spike-specific TCRs target variant regions that are unmutated. Baseline serostatus was positive in only a handful of AZD1222 recipients.

This chain links TRBV18 with TRBJ1-2; possibly TRBD1 for D (5 bases). The sequenced sample was peripheral blood, obtained on day 0 of AZD1222 vaccination. This TCR was recovered from an adult in good health. Here the CDR3 reads CASSPIGTQLSNYGYTF. The CDR3 DNA follows: TGTGCCAGCTCACCAATTGGGACCCAACTAAGTAACTATGGCTACACCTTC.